This is a list of T cell receptor beta chains from one sample in a study of T cell repertoires in cytomegalovirus infection. TCRdb re-derived calls from the reads in MiXCR, one entry per CDR3 protein. The data hold some 320,000 distinct CDR3 sequences, with over 7.5% observed a single time. The sequenced sample was PBMCs. The receptor source for this set is a human donor in good health (CMV status not recorded). Some clones in this sample may be carry-over from other donors' samples. Each CDR3 is given with its conserved first and last residue. Fields, in order: clone size, V gene, J gene, D gene, CDR3 protein, CDR3 DNA. The D gene is left open where the match is weak. Clone size is shown for a subset of rows, as once, few, many or a class of expanded clone.

-	TRBV5-1	TRBJ2-2	-	CASSLQIPGDIGARELFF	TGCGCCAGCAGCTTACAAATACCGGGGGACATAGGGGCCCGGGAGCTGTTTTTT
-	TRBV6-5	TRBJ1-1	-	CASRKTRLEGRTEAFF	TGTGCCAGCAGAAAGACGCGACTCGAGGGACGAACTGAAGCTTTCTTT
-	TRBV5-1	TRBJ1-1	-	CASSLAQGGEAFF	TGCGCCAGCAGCCTCGCGCAAGGGGGTGAAGCTTTCTTT
many	TRBV7-2	TRBJ1-1	-	CASSTAPGQNTEAFF	TGTGCCAGCAGCACCGCGCCGGGACAGAACACTGAAGCTTTCTTT
many	TRBV12-3/TRBV12-4	TRBJ1-2	TRBD1	CASSLGTADYTF	TGTGCCAGCAGCCTAGGGACAGCCGACTACACCTTC
many	TRBV14	TRBJ2-1	TRBD2	CASSRMGGYNEQFF	TGTGCCAGCAGCCGGATGGGGGGGTATAATGAGCAGTTCTTC
few	TRBV23-1	TRBJ2-2	-	CASTRGTVENTGELFF	TGCGCCAGCACCCGGGGGACAGTGGAGAACACCGGGGAGCTGTTTTTT
-	TRBV19	TRBJ1-2	TRBD1	CASRATGVPNYGYTF	TGTGCCAGTAGGGCGACAGGGGTTCCTAACTATGGCTACACCTTC
many	TRBV7-2	TRBJ2-7	TRBD2	CASSYERGGRYEQYF	TGTGCCAGCAGTTATGAGCGGGGGGGCCGGTACGAGCAGTACTTC
few	TRBV27	TRBJ1-2	-	CASSLKWGAEGYTF	TGTGCCAGCAGTCTAAAATGGGGGGCGGAAGGCTACACCTTC
-	TRBV6-2/TRBV6-3	TRBJ1-4	TRBD1	CASSYLSRDRVRRHEKLFF	TGTGCCAGCAGTTACTTGTCTCGGGACAGGGTCCGGCGGCATGAAAAACTGTTTTTT
-	TRBV6-5	TRBJ2-3	TRBD2	CASRPRTSGGLDTQYF	TGTGCCAGCAGACCTCGGACTAGCGGGGGGTTAGATACGCAGTATTTT
-	TRBV7-9	TRBJ2-7	-	CASSLGQAYSYEQYF	TGTGCCAGCAGCTTAGGACAGGCATATTCCTACGAGCAGTACTTC
-	TRBV9	TRBJ2-7	TRBD2	CASSEGGLAGVYEQYF	TGTGCCAGCAGCGAGGGCGGCCTAGCGGGAGTTTACGAGCAGTACTTC
many	TRBV5-6	TRBJ2-5	-	CASSLRTGETQYF	TGTGCCAGCAGCTTACGGACGGGGGAGACCCAGTACTTC
many	TRBV28	TRBJ2-7	TRBD1	CASLKSGQGNYEQYF	TGTGCCAGCCTCAAATCGGGACAGGGGAATTACGAGCAGTACTTC
-	TRBV27	TRBJ2-7	TRBD2	CASSLLHGGDEQYF	TGTGCCAGCAGTTTGTTACACGGGGGGGACGAGCAGTACTTC
many	TRBV7-6	TRBJ1-1	TRBD1	CASSQRTGQMNTEAFF	TGTGCCAGCAGCCAAAGGACAGGCCAAATGAACACTGAAGCTTTCTTT
many	TRBV2	TRBJ2-5	TRBD2	CASSEAAGPWKTQYF	TGTGCCAGCAGTGAGGCAGCGGGACCCTGGAAGACCCAGTACTTC
-	TRBV6-5	TRBJ1-6	-	CASSYEGNSPLHF	TGTGCCAGCAGTTACGAGGGAAATTCACCCCTCCACTTT
few	TRBV7-9	TRBJ2-7	TRBD1	CASSQGDRGSYEQYF	TGTGCCAGCAGCCAGGGCGACAGGGGGTCCTACGAGCAGTACTTC
-	TRBV6-2/TRBV6-3	TRBJ2-3	-	CASSHPRELADTQYF	TGTGCCAGCAGTCACCCACGGGAATTGGCAGATACGCAGTATTTT
many	TRBV7-2	TRBJ1-6	-	CASSWTESNSPLHF	TGTGCCAGCAGCTGGACAGAATCGAATTCACCCCTCCACTTT